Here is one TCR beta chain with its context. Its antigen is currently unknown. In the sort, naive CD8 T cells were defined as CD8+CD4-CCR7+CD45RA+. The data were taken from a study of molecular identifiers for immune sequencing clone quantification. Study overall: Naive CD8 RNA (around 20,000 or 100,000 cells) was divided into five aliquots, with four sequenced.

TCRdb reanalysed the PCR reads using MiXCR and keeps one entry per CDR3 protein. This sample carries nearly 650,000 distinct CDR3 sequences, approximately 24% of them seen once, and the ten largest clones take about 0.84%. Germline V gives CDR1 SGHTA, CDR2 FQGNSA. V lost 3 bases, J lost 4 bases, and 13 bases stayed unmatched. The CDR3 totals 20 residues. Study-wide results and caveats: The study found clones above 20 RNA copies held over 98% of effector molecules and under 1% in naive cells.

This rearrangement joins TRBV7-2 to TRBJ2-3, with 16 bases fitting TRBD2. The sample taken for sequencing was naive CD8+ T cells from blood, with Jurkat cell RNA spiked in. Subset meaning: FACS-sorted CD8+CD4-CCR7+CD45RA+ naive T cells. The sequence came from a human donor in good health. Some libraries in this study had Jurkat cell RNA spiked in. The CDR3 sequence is CASSLPLRGLAGGPADTQYF. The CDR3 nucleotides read TGTGCCAGCAGCTTGCCCTTAAGGGGACTAGCGGGGGGGCCTGCAGATACGCAGTATTTT.